This T cell receptor beta chain is from a study of blood T cell repertoires in COVID-19. The overall study: T cells, B-cell-depleted T cells, or PBMCs supplied cDNA or gDNA.

Methods used by the authors: Cell counts per sample came from amplifying reference gene primers. Some clones are missing from TCRdb's copy, which holds only in-frame ones; the method was immunoSEQ multiplex PCR. The V and J calls and clone size come from that table; D and trimming were worked out from the DNA. The table shows some 78,000 clones, with just over 85% occurring only once. The sequence was collected from a man in his forties or fifties with active or convalescent COVID-19. The sample comprised peripheral blood.

The CDR3 nucleotides are TGTGCCAGCAGTCTCCGGGACAGTGGCACTGAAGCTTTCTTT. Its translation is CASSLRDSGTEAFF. The rearrangement links TRBV27 to TRBJ1-1; TRBD1 aligns across 7 bases. Germline assignment: CDR1 MNHEY and CDR2 SMNVEV (reference sequence). The CDR3 consists of 14 residues. With 5 bases clipped from V and 4 bases from J, the junction kept 7 bases outside the gene matches.